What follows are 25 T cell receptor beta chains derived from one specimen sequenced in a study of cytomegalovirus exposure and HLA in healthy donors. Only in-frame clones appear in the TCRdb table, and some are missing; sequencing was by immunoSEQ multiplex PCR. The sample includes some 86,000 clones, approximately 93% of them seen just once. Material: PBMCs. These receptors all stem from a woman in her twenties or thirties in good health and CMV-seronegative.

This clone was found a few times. CDR3 bases: TGTGCCAGCAGTGAACAGCTACAGGTTGCAGGTCAGCCCCAGCATTTT. It codes for CASSEQLQVAGQPQHF. The gene calls are TRBV6-1 and TRBJ1-5; tentatively, D is TRBD1 (5 bases). In germline, CDR1 is MNHNS, CDR2 SASEGT. This CDR3 contains 16 residues. The V gene lost 2 bases and the J gene lost 6 bases, with 17 bases spanning the gap.

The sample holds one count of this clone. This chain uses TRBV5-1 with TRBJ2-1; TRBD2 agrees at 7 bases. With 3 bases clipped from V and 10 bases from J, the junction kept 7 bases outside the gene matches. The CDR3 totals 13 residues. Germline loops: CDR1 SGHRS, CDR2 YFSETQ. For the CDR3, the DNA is TGCGCCAGCAGCTCCAGCGGGGCTGGGGAGCAGTTCTTC. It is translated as CASSSSGAGEQFF. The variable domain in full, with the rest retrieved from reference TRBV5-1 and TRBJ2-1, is KAGVTQTPRYLIKTRGQQVTLSCSPISGHRSVSWYQQTPGQGLQFLFEYFSETQRNKGNFPGRFSGRQFSNSRSEMNVSTLELGDSALYLCASSSSGAGEQFFGPGTRLTVL.

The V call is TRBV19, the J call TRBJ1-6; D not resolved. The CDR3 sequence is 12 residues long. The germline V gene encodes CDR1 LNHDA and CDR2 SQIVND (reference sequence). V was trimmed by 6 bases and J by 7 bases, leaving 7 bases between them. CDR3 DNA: TGTGCCAGTAGCCCCCAGAATTCACCCCTCCACTTT. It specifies CASSPQNSPLHF.

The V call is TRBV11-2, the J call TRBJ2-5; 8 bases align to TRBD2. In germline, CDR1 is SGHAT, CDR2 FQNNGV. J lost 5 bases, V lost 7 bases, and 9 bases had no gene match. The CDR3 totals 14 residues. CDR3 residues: CASTNSGSGETQYF. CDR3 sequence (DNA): TGTGCCAGCACCAACAGCGGGAGCGGGGAGACCCAGTACTTC. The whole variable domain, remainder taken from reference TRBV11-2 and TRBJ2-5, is EAGVAQSPRYKIIEKRQSVAFWCNPISGHATLYWYQQILGQGPKLLIQFQNNGVVDDSQLPKDRFSAERLKGVDSTLKIQPAKLEDSAVYLCASTNSGSGETQYFGPGTRLLVL.

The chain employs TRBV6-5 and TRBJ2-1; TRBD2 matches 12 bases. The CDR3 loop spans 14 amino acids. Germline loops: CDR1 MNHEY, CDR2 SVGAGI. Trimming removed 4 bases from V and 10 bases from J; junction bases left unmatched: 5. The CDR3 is CASSLTSGGLEQFF. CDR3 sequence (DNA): TGTGCCAGCAGTTTGACTAGCGGGGGCCTGGAGCAGTTCTTC.

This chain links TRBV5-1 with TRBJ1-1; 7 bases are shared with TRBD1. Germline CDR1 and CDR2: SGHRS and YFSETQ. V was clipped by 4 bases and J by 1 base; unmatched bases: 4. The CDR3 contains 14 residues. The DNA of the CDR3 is TGCGCCAGCAGCGCGGACAGGACGAACACTGAAGCTTTCTTT. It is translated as CASSADRTNTEAFF.

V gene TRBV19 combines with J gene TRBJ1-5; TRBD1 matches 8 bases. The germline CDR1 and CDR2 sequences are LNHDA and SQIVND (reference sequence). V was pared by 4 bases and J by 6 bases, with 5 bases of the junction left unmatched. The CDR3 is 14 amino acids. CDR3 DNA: TGTGCCAGTAGTAACAGGGGGATGTTTCAGCCCCAGCATTTT. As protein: CASSNRGMFQPQHF.

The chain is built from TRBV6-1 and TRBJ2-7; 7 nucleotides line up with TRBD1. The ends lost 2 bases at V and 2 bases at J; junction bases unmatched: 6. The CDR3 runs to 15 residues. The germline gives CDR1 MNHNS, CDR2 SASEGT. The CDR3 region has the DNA TGTGCCAGCAGTGAATTAGGTCAGGGGGCCTACGAGCAGTACTTC. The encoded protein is CASSELGQGAYEQYF.

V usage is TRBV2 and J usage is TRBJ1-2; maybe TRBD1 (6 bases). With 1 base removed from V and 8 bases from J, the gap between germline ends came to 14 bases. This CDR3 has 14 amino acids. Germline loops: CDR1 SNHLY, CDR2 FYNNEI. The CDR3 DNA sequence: TGTGCCAGCAGTGAAGTTCGGGGGGGCCGAGGCTACACCTTC. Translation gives CASSEVRGGRGYTF.

This chain's CDR3 is CASSQDLAGGADTQYF. In nucleotides, the CDR3 is TGTGCCAGCAGCCAAGATCTAGCGGGGGGAGCGGATACGCAGTATTTT. This chain links TRBV4-2 with TRBJ2-3; the match to TRBD2 covers 11 bases. Germline V CDR1 and CDR2: LGHNA, YNFKEQ. V dropped 0 bases and J dropped 6; count of bases not matched to a gene: 5. The CDR3 consists of 16 residues.

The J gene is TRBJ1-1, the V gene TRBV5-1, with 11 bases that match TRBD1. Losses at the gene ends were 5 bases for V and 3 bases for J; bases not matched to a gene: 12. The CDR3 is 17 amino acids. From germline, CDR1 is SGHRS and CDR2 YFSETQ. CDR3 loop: CASRLPGQGVKDTEAFF. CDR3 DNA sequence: TGCGCCAGCAGACTCCCGGGACAGGGGGTAAAGGACACTGAAGCTTTCTTT.

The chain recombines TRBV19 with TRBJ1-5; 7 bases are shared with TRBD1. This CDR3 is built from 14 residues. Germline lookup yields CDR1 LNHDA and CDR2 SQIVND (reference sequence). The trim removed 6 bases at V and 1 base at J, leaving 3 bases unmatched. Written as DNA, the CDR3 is TGTGCCAGTAGCCACAGGGGAAGCAATCAGCCCCAGCATTTT. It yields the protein CASSHRGSNQPQHF. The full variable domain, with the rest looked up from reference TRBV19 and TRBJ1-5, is DGGITQSPKYLFRKEGQNVTLSCEQNLNHDAMYWYRQDPGQGLRLIYYSQIVNDFQKGDIAEGYSVSREKKESFPLTVTSAQKNPTAFYLCASSHRGSNQPQHFGDGTRLSIL.

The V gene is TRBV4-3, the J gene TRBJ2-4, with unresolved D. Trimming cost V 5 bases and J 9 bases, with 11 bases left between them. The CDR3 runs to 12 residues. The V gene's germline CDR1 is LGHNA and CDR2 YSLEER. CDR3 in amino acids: CASSSGAGIQYF. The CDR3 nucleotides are TGCGCCAGCAGCTCCGGTGCAGGCATTCAGTACTTC.

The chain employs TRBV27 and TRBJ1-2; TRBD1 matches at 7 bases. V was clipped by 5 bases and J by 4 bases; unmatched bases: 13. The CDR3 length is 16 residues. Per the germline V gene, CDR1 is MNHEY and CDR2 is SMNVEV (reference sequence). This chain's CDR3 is CASSPVPTGMIYGYTF. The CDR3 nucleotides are TGTGCCAGCAGTCCCGTACCGACAGGGATGATCTATGGCTACACCTTC.

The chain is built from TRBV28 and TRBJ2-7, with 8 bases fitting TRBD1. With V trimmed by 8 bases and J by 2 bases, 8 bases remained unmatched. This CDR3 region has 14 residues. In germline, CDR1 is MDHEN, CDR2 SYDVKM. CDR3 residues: CASAPGQGTYEQYF. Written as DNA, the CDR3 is TGTGCCAGCGCCCCTGGACAGGGTACCTACGAGCAGTACTTC.

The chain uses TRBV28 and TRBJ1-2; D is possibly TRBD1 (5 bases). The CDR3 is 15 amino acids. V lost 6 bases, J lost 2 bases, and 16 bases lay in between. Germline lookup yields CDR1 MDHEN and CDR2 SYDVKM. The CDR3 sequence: CASRGTGPLNYGYTF. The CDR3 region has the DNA TGTGCCAGCAGGGGCACAGGACCACTAAACTATGGCTACACCTTC.

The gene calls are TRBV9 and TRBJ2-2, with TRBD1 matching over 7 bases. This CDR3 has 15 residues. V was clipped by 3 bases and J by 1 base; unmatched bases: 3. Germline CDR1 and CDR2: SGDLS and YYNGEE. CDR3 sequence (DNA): TGTGCCAGCAGCGCCGGACAGGTGAACACCGGGGAGCTGTTTTTT. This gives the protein CASSAGQVNTGELFF.

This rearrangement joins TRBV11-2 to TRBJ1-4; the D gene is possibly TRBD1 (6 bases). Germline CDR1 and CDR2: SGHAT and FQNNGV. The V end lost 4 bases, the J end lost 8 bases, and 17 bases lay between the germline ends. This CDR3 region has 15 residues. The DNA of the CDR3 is TGTGCCAGCAGCTCAGACAGGTCCGTAAGGGAAAAACTGTTTTTT. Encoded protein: CASSSDRSVREKLFF.

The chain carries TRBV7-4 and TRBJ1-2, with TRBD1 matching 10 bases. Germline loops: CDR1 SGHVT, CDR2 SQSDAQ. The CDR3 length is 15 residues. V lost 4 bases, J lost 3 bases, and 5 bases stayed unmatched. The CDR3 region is CASSSLDRGDYGYTF. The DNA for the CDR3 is TGTGCCAGCAGCTCCTTGGACAGGGGGGACTATGGCTACACCTTC.

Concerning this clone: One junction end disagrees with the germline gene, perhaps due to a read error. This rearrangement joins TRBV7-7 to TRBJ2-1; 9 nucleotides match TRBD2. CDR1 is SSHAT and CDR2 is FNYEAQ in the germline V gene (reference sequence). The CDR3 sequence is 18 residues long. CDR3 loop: CASSFALYAGGAADEQFF. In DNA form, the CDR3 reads TGTGCTAGCAGCTTTGCCCTCTACGCGGGAGGGGCAGCCGATGAGCAGTTCTTC.

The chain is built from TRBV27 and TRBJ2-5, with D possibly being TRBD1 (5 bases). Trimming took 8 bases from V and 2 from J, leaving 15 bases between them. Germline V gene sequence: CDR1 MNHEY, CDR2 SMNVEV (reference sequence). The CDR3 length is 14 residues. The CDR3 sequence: CASAPGLQQETQYF. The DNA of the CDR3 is TGTGCCAGCGCCCCAGGGCTTCAACAAGAGACCCAGTACTTC.

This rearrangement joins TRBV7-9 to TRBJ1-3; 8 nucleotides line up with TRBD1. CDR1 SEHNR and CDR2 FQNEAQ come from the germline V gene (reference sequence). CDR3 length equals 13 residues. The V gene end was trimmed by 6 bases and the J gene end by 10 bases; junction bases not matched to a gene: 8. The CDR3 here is CASSLQGQGTIYF. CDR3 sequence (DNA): TGTGCCAGCAGTCTGCAAGGACAGGGAACCATATATTTT.

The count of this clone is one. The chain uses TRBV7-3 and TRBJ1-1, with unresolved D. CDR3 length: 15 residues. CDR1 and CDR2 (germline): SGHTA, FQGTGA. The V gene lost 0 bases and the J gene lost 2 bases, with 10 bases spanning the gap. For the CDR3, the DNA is TGTGCCAGCAGCTTAACGTCAGATCGCAACACTGAAGCTTTCTTT. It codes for CASSLTSDRNTEAFF.

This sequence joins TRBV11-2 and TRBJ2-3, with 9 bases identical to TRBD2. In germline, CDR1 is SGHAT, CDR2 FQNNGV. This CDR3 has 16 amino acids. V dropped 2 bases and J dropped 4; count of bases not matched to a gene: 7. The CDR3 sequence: CASSLWASGESDTQYF. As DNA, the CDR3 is TGTGCCAGCAGCTTATGGGCTAGCGGGGAATCAGATACGCAGTATTTT.

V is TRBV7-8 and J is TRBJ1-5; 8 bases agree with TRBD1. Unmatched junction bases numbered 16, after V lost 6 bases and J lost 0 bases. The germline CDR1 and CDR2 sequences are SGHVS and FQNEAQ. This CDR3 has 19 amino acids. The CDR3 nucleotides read TGTGCCAGCAGTTACCAGAGGACAGGGTATATGAATAGCAATCAGCCCCAGCATTTT. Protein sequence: CASSYQRTGYMNSNQPQHF.